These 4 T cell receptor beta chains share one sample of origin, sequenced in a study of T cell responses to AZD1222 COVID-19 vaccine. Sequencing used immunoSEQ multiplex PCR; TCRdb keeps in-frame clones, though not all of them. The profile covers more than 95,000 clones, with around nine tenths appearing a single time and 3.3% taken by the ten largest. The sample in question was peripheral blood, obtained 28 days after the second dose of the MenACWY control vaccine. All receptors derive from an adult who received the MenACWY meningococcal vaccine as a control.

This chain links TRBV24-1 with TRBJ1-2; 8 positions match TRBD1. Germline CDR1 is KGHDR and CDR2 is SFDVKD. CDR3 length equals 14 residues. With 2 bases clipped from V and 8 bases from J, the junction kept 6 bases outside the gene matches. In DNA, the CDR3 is TGTGCCACCAGTGATTCCCTGACAGGGGAAGGCTACACCTTC. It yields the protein CATSDSLTGEGYTF.

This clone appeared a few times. CDR3 amino acids: CASSPTMSNQPQHF. The CDR3 region has the DNA TGTGCCAGTAGCCCGACGATGAGCAATCAGCCCCAGCATTTT. V usage is TRBV19 and J usage is TRBJ1-5; D remains ambiguous. This CDR3 is built from 14 residues. CDR1 is LNHDA and CDR2 is SQIVND in the germline V gene (reference sequence). Trimming pared 6 bases from V and 1 base from J, leaving 10 bases between.

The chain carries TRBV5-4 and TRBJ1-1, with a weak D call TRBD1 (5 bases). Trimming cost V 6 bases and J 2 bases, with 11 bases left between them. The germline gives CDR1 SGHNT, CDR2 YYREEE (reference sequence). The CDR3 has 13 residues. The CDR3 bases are TGTGCCAGCACCTACGACAGAAACACTGAAGCTTTCTTT. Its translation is CASTYDRNTEAFF.

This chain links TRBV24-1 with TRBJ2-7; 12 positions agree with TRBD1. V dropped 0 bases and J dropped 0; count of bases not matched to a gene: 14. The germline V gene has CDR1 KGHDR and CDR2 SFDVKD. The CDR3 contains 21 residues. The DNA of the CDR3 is TGTGCCACCAGTGATTTGCCTGGACGAGTGGGACAGGGGGCCCTCTCCTACGAGCAGTACTTC. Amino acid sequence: CATSDLPGRVGQGALSYEQYF.